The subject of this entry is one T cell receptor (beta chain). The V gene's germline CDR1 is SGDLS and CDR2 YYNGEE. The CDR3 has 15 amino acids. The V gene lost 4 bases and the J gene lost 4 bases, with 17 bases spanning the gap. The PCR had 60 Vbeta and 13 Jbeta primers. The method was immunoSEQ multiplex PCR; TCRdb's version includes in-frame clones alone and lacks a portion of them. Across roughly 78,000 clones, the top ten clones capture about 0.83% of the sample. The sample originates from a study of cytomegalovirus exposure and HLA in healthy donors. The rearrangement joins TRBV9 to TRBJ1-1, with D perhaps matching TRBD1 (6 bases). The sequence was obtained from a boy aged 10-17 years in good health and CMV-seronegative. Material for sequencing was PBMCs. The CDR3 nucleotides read TGTGCCAGCAGCCCCCTCGACAGGCAGCCCACTGAAGCTTTCTTT. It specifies CASSPLDRQPTEAFF.